The 2 T cell receptor beta chains listed next were all sequenced from one sample in a study of response to subunit inactivated influenza vaccine. A single record per CDR3 protein comes from TCRdb applying MiXCR to the RT-PCR reads. The sample holds about 780,000 distinct CDR3 sequences, approximately 18% seen once. The source material was PBMCs from blood, sampled about 5 days after vaccination. Every receptor here comes from a man aged 50 to 59 who received an inactivated influenza vaccine.

The chain uses TRBV28 and TRBJ2-5, with D tentatively TRBD1 (6 bases). V was trimmed by 2 bases and J by 5 bases, leaving 9 bases between them. Germline V gene lookup returns CDR1 MDHEN and CDR2 SYDVKM. This CDR3 has 13 residues. The CDR3 loop is CASSLGQMETQYF. For the CDR3, the DNA is TGTGCCAGCAGTTTAGGACAGATGGAGACCCAGTACTTC.

The V gene is TRBV4-1, the J gene TRBJ2-5; TRBD2 aligns across 8 bases. This CDR3 is built from 16 residues. With 4 bases clipped from V and 2 bases from J, the junction kept 9 bases outside the gene matches. CDR1 is MGHRA and CDR2 is YSYEKL in the germline V gene. In DNA, the CDR3 is TGCGCCAGCAGCCCGCATTGGGGGACTAGACAAGAGACCCAGTACTTC. Encoded protein: CASSPHWGTRQETQYF.